Listed here are 32 T cell receptor beta chains from one sample, sequenced in a study of cytomegalovirus exposure and HLA in healthy donors. A multiplex PCR was run with 60 Vbeta primers and 13 Jbeta primers. Only in-frame clones appear in the TCRdb table, and some are missing; sequencing was by immunoSEQ multiplex PCR. The sample consists of 110,000 to 150,000 clones, 55% to 85% of them appearing once. Sequenced input: PBMCs. Every receptor here comes from a man in his forties in good health and CMV-seronegative.

The chain links TRBV28 to TRBJ2-7; D is uncertain. The CDR3 has 14 residues. Germline CDR1 is MDHEN and CDR2 is SYDVKM. With 3 bases removed from V and 2 bases from J, the gap between germline ends came to 11 bases. DNA for the CDR3: TGTGCCAGCAGTTTCAGTCCCGTTGCCTACGAGCAGTACTTC. Amino acid sequence: CASSFSPVAYEQYF.

This clone was counted a few times. The chain couples TRBV4-3 to TRBJ1-4; no clear D gene. V was cut by 4 bases and J by 8 bases, with 11 bases left in between. This CDR3 contains 13 residues. CDR1 is LGHNA and CDR2 is YSLEER in the germline V gene. In nucleotides, the CDR3 is TGCGCCAGCAGCCTCGAACCGAGGGAAAAACTGTTTTTT. The encoded protein is CASSLEPREKLFF.

This sequence joins TRBV9 and TRBJ2-3; the match to TRBD2 covers 8 bases. V shed 0 bases and J 8 bases; nucleotides not matched to a gene: 8. The CDR3 sequence is 15 residues long. Germline V gene lookup returns CDR1 SGDLS and CDR2 YYNGEE. The CDR3 bases are TGTGCCAGCAGCGTAGAGCTTCGGGGGGGTGGTACGCAGTATTTT. Translated: CASSVELRGGGTQYF.

The rearrangement joins TRBV7-9 to TRBJ1-3; maybe TRBD1 (6 bases). The V gene's germline CDR1 is SEHNR and CDR2 FQNEAQ (reference sequence). Trimming took off 5 bases at V and 4 bases at J, with 24 bases between the two ends. This CDR3 is built from 18 residues. DNA of the CDR3: TGTGCCAGCAGCCCCTTGACAGGACTTTTACCGAGGGGAAACACCATATATTTT. Residues: CASSPLTGLLPRGNTIYF.

This clone was counted between two and nine times. The gene calls are TRBV5-1 and TRBJ2-7; maybe TRBD2 (5 bases). The germline CDR1 and CDR2 sequences are SGHRS and YFSETQ. This CDR3 comprises 14 residues. V was trimmed by 5 bases and J by 7 bases, leaving 19 bases between them. CDR3: CASRLVAGPGEQYF. CDR3 DNA: TGCGCCAGCAGACTCGTGGCGGGCCCGGGGGAGCAGTACTTC.

This chain connects TRBV6-6 to TRBJ2-7, with D maybe TRBD2 (5 bases). CDR1 is MNHNY and CDR2 is SVGAGI in the germline V gene (reference sequence). The CDR3 sequence is 16 residues long. Trimming pared 1 base from V and 0 bases from J, leaving 13 bases between. The CDR3 nucleotides are TGTGCCAGCAGTTACTTCGGGGATCTAGGCTCCTACGAGCAGTACTTC. This gives the protein CASSYFGDLGSYEQYF.

The chain links TRBV6-6 to TRBJ1-5, with 9 positions matching TRBD1. The CDR3 runs 16 residues. Germline values: CDR1 MNHNY, CDR2 SVGAGI (reference sequence). The J segment lost 3 bases and the V segment lost 6 bases, leaving 9 bases of the junction unmatched. The CDR3 DNA follows: TGTGCCAGCAGCCCCGGACAGGGGCGTTCCAATCAGCCCCAGCATTTT. Encoded protein: CASSPGQGRSNQPQHF.

This clone has just one count. The rearrangement links TRBV4-1 to TRBJ2-7; 15 bases match TRBD2. The CDR3 totals 16 residues. From germline, CDR1 is MGHRA and CDR2 YSYEKL. Germline trimming cut 4 bases from V and 3 bases from J; bases unmatched to any gene: 4. The CDR3: CASSRGTSGGFYEQYF. The DNA for the CDR3 is TGCGCCAGCAGCCGTGGGACTAGCGGGGGGTTCTACGAGCAGTACTTC.

The rearrangement links TRBV18 to TRBJ2-7, with D hard to call. CDR1 and CDR2 from the germline V gene are KGHSH and LQKENI. The CDR3 is 12 residues long. Trimming stripped 3 bases from V and 5 bases from J, with 8 bases between. The CDR3 loop reads CASSPLRDEQYF. The CDR3 DNA reads TGTGCCAGCTCACCCCTCCGGGACGAGCAGTACTTC.

This clone occurred a few times. The CDR3 protein is CASSPEGTEAFF. As DNA, the CDR3 is TGTGCCAGCTCACCAGAGGGCACTGAAGCTTTCTTT. The chain joins TRBV18 to TRBJ1-1, with D hard to call. Germline assignment: CDR1 KGHSH and CDR2 LQKENI. The germline V and J ends were trimmed by 2 bases and 4 bases, with 5 bases remaining between them. This CDR3 has 12 amino acids.

The rearrangement joins TRBV10-1 to TRBJ2-7; TRBD1 matches 7 bases. The trim removed 3 bases at V and 2 bases at J, leaving 13 bases unmatched. There are 17 residues in the CDR3. Looked up from germline, CDR1 is WNHNN and CDR2 is SYGVQD (reference sequence). CDR3 nucleotides: TGCGCCAGCAGTGATCGAGGGCAGGGGGTAAACCCCTACGAGCAGTACTTC. Translated: CASSDRGQGVNPYEQYF.

The genes are TRBV29-1 and TRBJ1-1; D may be TRBD1 (6 bases). V shed 6 bases and J shed 8 bases, with 13 bases lying between them. Per germline, CDR1 SQVTM and CDR2 ANQGSEA. The length of the CDR3 is 11 residues. CDR3 nucleotides: TGCAGCGTGTTAAGGGGGATGGAAGCTTTCTTT. Residues: CSVLRGMEAFF.

The V gene is TRBV6-5, the J gene TRBJ2-7, with D possibly TRBD1 on 5 matching bases. V gave up 5 bases and J gave up 10 bases, with 15 bases separating them. Germline assignment: CDR1 MNHEY and CDR2 SVGAGI. CDR3 length equals 12 residues. CDR3 in amino acids: CASSPNAGFQYF. The CDR3 DNA follows: TGTGCCAGCAGTCCAAATGCAGGGTTTCAGTACTTC.

J is TRBJ2-1 and V is TRBV6-1; 9 positions agree with TRBD1. Trimming at V came to 4 bases and at J to 4 bases, leaving 5 bases not matched to a gene. Germline V lookup: CDR1 MNHNS, CDR2 SASEGT. The CDR3 sequence is 15 residues long. In DNA form, the CDR3 reads TGTGCCAGCAGTGTACGGGACAGGGAATACAATGAGCAGTTCTTC. As protein: CASSVRDREYNEQFF.

The J gene is TRBJ2-7, the V gene TRBV5-8; tentatively, D is TRBD1 (5 bases). Germline lookup yields CDR1 SGHTS and CDR2 YDEGEE. The CDR3 contains 15 residues. V was cut by 1 base and J by 4 bases, with 15 bases left in between. The CDR3 DNA is TGTGCCAGCAGCTTGATACACAGGTTTAGTTACGAGCAGTACTTC. Translation gives CASSLIHRFSYEQYF.

V is TRBV14 and J is TRBJ1-1, with D unclear. Germline V gene data show CDR1 as SGHDN and CDR2 as FVKESK. V gave up 4 bases and J gave up 0 bases, with 6 bases separating them. The CDR3 runs to 13 residues. The CDR3 region is CASSPSMNTEAFF. CDR3 DNA: TGTGCCAGCAGCCCCAGTATGAACACTGAAGCTTTCTTT.

In this sample, this clone turned up a few times. This chain links TRBV5-1 with TRBJ2-5; D perhaps matches TRBD1 (5 bases). CDR3 size: 13 residues. Germline loops: CDR1 SGHRS, CDR2 YFSETQ. Trimming left V 0 bases short and J 3 bases short, with 6 bases between. This chain's CDR3 is CASSLVTEETQYF. The CDR3 bases are TGCGCCAGCAGCTTGGTGACAGAAGAGACCCAGTACTTC.

V usage is TRBV29-1 and J usage is TRBJ2-7; D is perhaps TRBD2 (6 bases). This CDR3 is 12 amino acids long. Germline loops: CDR1 SQVTM, CDR2 ANQGSEA. V lost 3 bases and J 7 bases, leaving 13 bases between the germline ends. CDR3 region: CSVDSGVGEQYF. CDR3 DNA: TGCAGCGTTGATTCGGGGGTCGGGGAGCAGTACTTC.

This clone was observed a handful of times. CDR3 nucleotides: TGTGCCAGCAGTTTGGACAGGGTAGCAGGTCAGCCCCAGCATTTT. This codes for CASSLDRVAGQPQHF. The V gene is TRBV2, the J gene TRBJ1-5; 8 bases are a match to TRBD1. The length of the CDR3 is 15 residues. Germline V lookup: CDR1 SNHLY, CDR2 FYNNEI. With V trimmed by 5 bases and J by 6 bases, 9 bases remained unmatched.

J is TRBJ2-1 and V is TRBV29-1, with D possibly matching TRBD2 (5 bases). With 0 bases removed from V and 0 bases from J, the gap between germline ends came to 15 bases. There are 17 residues in the CDR3. Germline lookup yields CDR1 SQVTM and CDR2 ANQGSEA. The CDR3 DNA is TGCAGCGTTGAAGAAGGGAGCGGTCAGAACTCCTACAATGAGCAGTTCTTC. Amino acid sequence: CSVEEGSGQNSYNEQFF.

The chain recombines TRBV16 with TRBJ1-4; 7 bases are a match to TRBD1. With V trimmed by 3 bases and J by 4 bases, 5 bases remained unmatched. The germline gives CDR1 KGHSY, CDR2 FQNENV. There are 15 residues in the CDR3. The CDR3 is CASSQRTGVNEKLFF. The CDR3 DNA reads TGTGCCAGCAGCCAGCGGACAGGAGTTAATGAAAAACTGTTTTTT.

This chain joins TRBV2 and TRBJ2-3, with 13 bases lining up with TRBD2. This CDR3 region has 17 residues. J gave up 1 base and V 5 bases, and 6 bases lay outside the gene matches. CDR1 is SNHLY, CDR2 FYNNEI, per germline. Here the CDR3 DNA reads TGTGCCAGCAGTTTGACCGGGACTAGCGGGGGCACAGATACGCAGTATTTT. It codes for CASSLTGTSGGTDTQYF.

This clone was seen a handful of times. The genes are TRBV4-1 and TRBJ2-5, with D perhaps matching TRBD1 (6 bases). Germline V gene lookup returns CDR1 MGHRA and CDR2 YSYEKL. V shed 1 base and J shed 6 bases, with 18 bases lying between them. The CDR3 has 16 amino acids. The CDR3 DNA reads as TGCGCCAGCAGCCAAGGATCGGGGCGAGGGGACAAGACCCAGTACTTC. Its translation is CASSQGSGRGDKTQYF.

This chain links TRBV28 with TRBJ1-5, with a tentative D call TRBD1 (5 bases). This CDR3 is 14 amino acids long. The germline V and J ends were trimmed by 3 bases and 5 bases, with 11 bases remaining between them. The germline V gene encodes CDR1 MDHEN and CDR2 SYDVKM. The CDR3 nucleotides read TGTGCCAGCAGTTTCGGCAGGGCCTATCAGCCCCAGCATTTT. Protein: CASSFGRAYQPQHF.

This sequence joins TRBV7-9 and TRBJ1-4; maybe TRBD1 (5 bases). CDR1 and CDR2 (germline): SEHNR, FQNEAQ (reference sequence). This CDR3 comprises 16 residues. Trimming pared 0 bases from V and 5 bases from J, leaving 13 bases between. The CDR3 DNA follows: TGTGCCAGCAGCTTAGCCGGCGGGACTACGAATGAAAAACTGTTTTTT. Translated: CASSLAGGTTNEKLFF.

The chain employs TRBV7-8 and TRBJ2-2; 7 nucleotides align to TRBD1. The V gene end was trimmed by 1 base and the J gene end by 0 bases; junction bases not matched to a gene: 8. Germline V CDR1 and CDR2: SGHVS, FQNEAQ. The CDR3 is made up of 18 amino acids. DNA of the CDR3: TGTGCCAGCAGCTTAGTAAGGGGACAGACTCCGAACACCGGGGAGCTGTTTTTT. Encoded protein: CASSLVRGQTPNTGELFF.

The chain is built from TRBV7-9 and TRBJ2-1, with 12 bases matching TRBD2. Germline lookup yields CDR1 SEHNR and CDR2 FQNEAQ (reference sequence). Losses at the gene ends were 3 bases for V and 4 bases for J; bases not matched to a gene: 4. The CDR3 loop spans 16 amino acids. CDR3 amino acids: CASSLSSGGAYNEQFF. The CDR3 nucleotides read TGTGCCAGCAGCTTGTCTAGCGGGGGGGCTTACAATGAGCAGTTCTTC.

Only a few counts were recorded for this clone. This chain uses TRBV4-1 with TRBJ1-4; no definite D call. The CDR3 loop spans 16 amino acids. Trimming cost V 1 base and J 6 bases, with 15 bases left between them. Germline V gene data show CDR1 as MGHRA and CDR2 as YSYEKL. CDR3 sequence (DNA): TGCGCCAGCAGCCAAGGACCTTTAGCCTCCCATGAAAAACTGTTTTTT. Residues: CASSQGPLASHEKLFF.

V gene TRBV9 combines with J gene TRBJ1-3; possibly TRBD1 for D (6 bases). CDR1 is SGDLS, CDR2 YYNGEE, per germline. The CDR3 runs 16 residues. V lost 3 bases and J lost 0, with 13 bases in between. CDR3 sequence (DNA): TGTGCCAGCAGCGCGAGGGGACAAACCTCTGGAAACACCATATATTTT. Encoded protein: CASSARGQTSGNTIYF.

This clone was counted only a few times. The rearrangement uses TRBV5-8 and TRBJ2-7; a possible D gene is TRBD2 (6 bases). The CDR3 contains 15 residues. Germline V gives CDR1 SGHTS, CDR2 YDEGEE. V lost 0 bases, J lost 9 bases, and 19 bases lay in between. The CDR3 sequence is CASSLGVGGTIWQYF. DNA for the CDR3: TGTGCCAGCAGCTTGGGCGTGGGAGGTACAATATGGCAGTACTTC.

The chain combines TRBV19 with TRBJ2-2, with TRBD2 matching over 13 bases. From germline, CDR1 is LNHDA and CDR2 SQIVND (reference sequence). Trimming took 10 bases from V and 5 from J; bases not matched to a gene: 7. The CDR3 has 15 residues. This chain's CDR3 is CAIRTSGRGTGELFF. As DNA, the CDR3 is TGTGCCATAAGGACTAGCGGGAGAGGTACCGGGGAGCTGTTTTTT.

The chain uses TRBV4-1 and TRBJ1-1, with D possibly being TRBD1 (6 bases). Trimming left V 1 base short and J 1 base short, with 7 bases between. Germline values: CDR1 MGHRA, CDR2 YSYEKL. The CDR3 extends over 14 amino acids. The CDR3, as DNA: TGCGCCAGCAGCCAAGGACAGGAGAACACTGAAGCTTTCTTT. Translation gives CASSQGQENTEAFF.